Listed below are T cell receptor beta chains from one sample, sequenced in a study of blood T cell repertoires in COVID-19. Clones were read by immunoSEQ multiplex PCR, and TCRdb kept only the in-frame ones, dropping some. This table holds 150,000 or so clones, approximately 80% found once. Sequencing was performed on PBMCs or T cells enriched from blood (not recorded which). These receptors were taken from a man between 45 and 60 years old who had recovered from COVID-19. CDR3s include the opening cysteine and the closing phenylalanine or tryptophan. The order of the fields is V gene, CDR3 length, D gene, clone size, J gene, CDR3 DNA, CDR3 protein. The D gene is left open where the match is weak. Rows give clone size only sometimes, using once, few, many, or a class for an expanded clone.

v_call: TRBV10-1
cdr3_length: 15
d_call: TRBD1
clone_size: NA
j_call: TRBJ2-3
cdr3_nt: TGCGCCAGCAGCCCCCGGGACAGGGGGACAGATACGCAGTATTTT
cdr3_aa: CASSPRDRGTDTQYF

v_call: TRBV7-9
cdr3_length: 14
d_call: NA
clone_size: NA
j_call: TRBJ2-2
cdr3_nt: TGTGCCAGCAGCTTGATAAGCTACACCGGGGAGCTGTTTTTT
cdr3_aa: CASSLISYTGELFF

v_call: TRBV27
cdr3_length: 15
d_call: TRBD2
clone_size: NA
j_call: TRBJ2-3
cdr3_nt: TGTGCCAGCAGACCGCTAGCGGGGGGATCTGATACGCAGTATTTT
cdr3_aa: CASRPLAGGSDTQYF

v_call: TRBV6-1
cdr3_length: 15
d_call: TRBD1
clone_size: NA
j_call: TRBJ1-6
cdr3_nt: TGTGCCAGCAGTGACGGGGACAGGGAAAATTCACCCCTCCACTTT
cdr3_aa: CASSDGDRENSPLHF

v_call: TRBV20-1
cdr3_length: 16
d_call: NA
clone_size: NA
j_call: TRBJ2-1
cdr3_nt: TGCAGTGCTAGTCAGTGGGCCAGGGGCTACAAAAATGAGCAGTTCTTC
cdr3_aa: CSASQWARGYKNEQFF

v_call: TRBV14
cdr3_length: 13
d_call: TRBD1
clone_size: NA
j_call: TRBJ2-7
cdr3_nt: TGTGCCAGCAGCTTCGGACAGGCGTACGAGCAGTACTTC
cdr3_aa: CASSFGQAYEQYF

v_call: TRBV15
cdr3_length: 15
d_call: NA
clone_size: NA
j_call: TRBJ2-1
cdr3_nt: TGTGCCACCAGCAGACCCGGGACACGTAACAATGAGCAGTTCTTC
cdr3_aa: CATSRPGTRNNEQFF

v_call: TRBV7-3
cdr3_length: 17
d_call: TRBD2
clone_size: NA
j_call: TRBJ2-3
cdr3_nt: TGTGCCAGCAGCTCCCCCTCAGCGGGGGCCCCCACAGATACGCAGTATTTT
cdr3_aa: CASSSPSAGAPTDTQYF

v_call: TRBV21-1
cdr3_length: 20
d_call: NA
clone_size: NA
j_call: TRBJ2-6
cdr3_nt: TGTGCCAGCAGCAAAGCCATAGGACTAGCGCCCCTCTCTGGGGCCAACGTCCTGACTTTC
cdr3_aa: CASSKAIGLAPLSGANVLTF

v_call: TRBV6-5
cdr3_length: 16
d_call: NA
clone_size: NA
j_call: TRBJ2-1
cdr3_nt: TGTGCCAGCAGTTATGACACCTTAAGCTCCTACAATGAGCAGTTCTTC
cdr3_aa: CASSYDTLSSYNEQFF

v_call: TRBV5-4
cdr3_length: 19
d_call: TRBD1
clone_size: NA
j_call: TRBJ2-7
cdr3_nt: TGTGCCAGCAGCTCCACGCTCGGGACAGCCTCTTTGGGCTCCTACGAGCAGTACTTC
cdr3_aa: CASSSTLGTASLGSYEQYF

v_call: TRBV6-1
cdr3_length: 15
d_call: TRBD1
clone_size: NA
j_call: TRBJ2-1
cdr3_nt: TGTGCCAGCAGTGAAGTGGGACAGGGGGCGAGTGAGCAGTTCTTC
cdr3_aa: CASSEVGQGASEQFF

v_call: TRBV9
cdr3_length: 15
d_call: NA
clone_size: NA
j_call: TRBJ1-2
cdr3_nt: TGTGCCAGCAGCGTAGGGCCAGATACTAACTATGGCTACACCTTC
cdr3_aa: CASSVGPDTNYGYTF

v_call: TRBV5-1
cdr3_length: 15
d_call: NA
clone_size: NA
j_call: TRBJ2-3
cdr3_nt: TGCGCCAGCAGCTTGGGCGGGACTGGCACAGATACGCAGTATTTT
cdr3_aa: CASSLGGTGTDTQYF

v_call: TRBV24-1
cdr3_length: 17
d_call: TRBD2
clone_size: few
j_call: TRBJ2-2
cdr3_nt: TGTGCCACCAGTGATTTAAAGGGGACTAGGATAATCGGGGAGCTGTTTTTT
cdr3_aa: CATSDLKGTRIIGELFF

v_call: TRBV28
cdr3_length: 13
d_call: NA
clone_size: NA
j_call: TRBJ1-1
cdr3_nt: TGTGCCAGCAAGCATACAGGGCGGCCTGAAGCTTTCTTT
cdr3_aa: CASKHTGRPEAFF

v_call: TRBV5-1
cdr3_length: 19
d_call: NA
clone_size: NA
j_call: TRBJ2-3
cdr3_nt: TGCGCCAGCAGCTTGGCCTCTTACGGTGCGGAGGCGCGGGATGATACGCAGTATTTT
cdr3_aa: CASSLASYGAEARDDTQYF

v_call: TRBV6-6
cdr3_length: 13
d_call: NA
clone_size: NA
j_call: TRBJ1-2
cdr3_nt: TGTGCCAGCTCCCCTGTAGTTGGCTATGGCTACACCTTC
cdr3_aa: CASSPVVGYGYTF

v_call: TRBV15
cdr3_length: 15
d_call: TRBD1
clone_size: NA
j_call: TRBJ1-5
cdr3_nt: TGTGCCACCAGCACCGCCGGGACAGGGAATCAGCCCCAGCATTTT
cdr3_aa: CATSTAGTGNQPQHF

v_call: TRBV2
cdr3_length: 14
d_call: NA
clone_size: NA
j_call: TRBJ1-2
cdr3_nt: TGTGCCAGCAGTGAATATTCCGGGGGAAATGGCTACACCTTC
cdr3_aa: CASSEYSGGNGYTF

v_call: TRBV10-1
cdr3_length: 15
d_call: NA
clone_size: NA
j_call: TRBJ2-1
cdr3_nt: TGCGCCAGCAGTGAAGGAGACGGAGCCTACAATGAGCAGTTCTTC
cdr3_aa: CASSEGDGAYNEQFF

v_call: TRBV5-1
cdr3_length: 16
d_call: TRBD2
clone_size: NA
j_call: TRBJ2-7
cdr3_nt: TGCGCCAGCAGCTTTCGTGAGGCTAGCGGTCCCTACGAGCAGTACTTC
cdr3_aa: CASSFREASGPYEQYF

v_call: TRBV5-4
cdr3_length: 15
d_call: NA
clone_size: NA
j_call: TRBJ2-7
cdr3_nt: TGTGCCACCTCTTCCCGGGGTCCTTGGACCTACGAGCAGTACTTC
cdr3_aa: CATSSRGPWTYEQYF

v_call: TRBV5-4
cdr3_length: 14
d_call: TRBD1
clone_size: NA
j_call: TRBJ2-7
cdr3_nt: TGTGCCGTCCACCGACAGGGGATTGCCTACGAGCAGTACTTC
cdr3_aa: CAVHRQGIAYEQYF

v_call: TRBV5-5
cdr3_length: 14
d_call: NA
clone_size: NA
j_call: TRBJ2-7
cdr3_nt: TGTGCCAGCAGCCGGGACTCTTTCTCCTACGAGCAGTACTTC
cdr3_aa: CASSRDSFSYEQYF

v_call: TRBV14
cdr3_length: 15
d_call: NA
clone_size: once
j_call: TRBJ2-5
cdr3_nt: TGTGCCAGCAGCCAATTGAACAGGGCGCAAGAGACCCAGTACTTC
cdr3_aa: CASSQLNRAQETQYF

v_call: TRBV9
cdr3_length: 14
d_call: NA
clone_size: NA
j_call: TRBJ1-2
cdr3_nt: TGTGCCAGCAGCGACGACAGAGCTAACTATGGCTACACCTTC
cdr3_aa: CASSDDRANYGYTF

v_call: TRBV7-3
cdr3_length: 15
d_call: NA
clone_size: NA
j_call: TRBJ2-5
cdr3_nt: TGTGCCAGCAGCTTAGCTTCGACAGGATCAGAGACCCAGTACTTC
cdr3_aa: CASSLASTGSETQYF

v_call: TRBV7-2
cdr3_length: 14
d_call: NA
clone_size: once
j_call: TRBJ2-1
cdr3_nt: TGTGCCAGCAGCTTAGTCCGACAGCGCAATGAGCAGTTCTTC
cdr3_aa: CASSLVRQRNEQFF